Listed below are T cell receptor beta chains from one sample, sequenced in a study of T cells in localized non-small cell lung cancer. The table came from immunoSEQ multiplex PCR; TCRdb's copy has only in-frame clones and leaves some out. Of tens of thousands of clones detected, 88% appear once; the ten largest clones hold 9.4%. Sequences were derived from peripheral blood mononuclear cells, sampled before any cancer treatment. These receptors were collected from a woman aged 40-70 years with stage III lung adenocarcinoma. CDR3s include the opening cysteine and the closing phenylalanine or tryptophan. Fields, in order: clone size, J gene, D gene, V gene, CDR3 protein, CDR3 DNA. D genes are given only for firm matches. Clone size, where shown, is once, few, many, or a class for clones that have expanded.

.,TRBJ2-5,.,TRBV19,CASGDPRTLQETQYF,TGTGCCAGTGGCGACCCCCGGACACTACAAGAGACCCAGTACTTC
.,TRBJ2-7,.,TRBV6-5,CASSSGAGGTYEQYF,TGTGCCAGCAGCTCCGGAGCAGGCGGAACCTACGAGCAGTACTTC
.,TRBJ1-2,.,TRBV5-4,CASSSPLTTNYGYTF,TGTGCCAGCAGCTCCCCTCTGACAACTAACTATGGCTACACCTTC
.,TRBJ1-1,.,TRBV7-9,CASSPGGAQNTEAFF,TGTGCCAGCAGCCCGGGTGGGGCGCAGAACACTGAAGCTTTCTTT
.,TRBJ2-1,.,TRBV7-6,CASSLVIGQYEDNEQFF,TGTGCCAGCAGCTTAGTTATTGGGCAATACGAGGACAATGAGCAGTTCTTC
.,TRBJ2-5,.,TRBV6-6,CASSYSSRETQYF,TGTGCCAGCAGTTACTCTAGCCGAGAGACCCAGTACTTC
.,TRBJ1-1,TRBD1,TRBV6-6,CASSHRGNTEAFF,TGTGCCAGCAGCCACAGGGGGAACACTGAAGCTTTCTTT
.,TRBJ2-1,.,TRBV27,CASSLLERGDNEQFF,TGTGCCAGCAGTTTACTGGAAAGGGGCGACAATGAGCAGTTCTTC
.,TRBJ2-3,.,TRBV2,CASSGDGTGPDTQYF,TGTGCCAGCAGTGGTGACGGGACGGGCCCAGATACGCAGTATTTT
.,TRBJ2-1,.,TRBV5-5,CASSLASVATPYNEQFF,TGTGCCAGCAGCTTGGCCAGTGTGGCGACACCCTACAATGAGCAGTTCTTC
.,TRBJ1-1,.,TRBV6-4,CASRLGVSAEAFF,TGTGCCAGCCGCTTAGGGGTATCCGCTGAAGCTTTCTTT
.,TRBJ2-7,.,TRBV4-3,CASSQFKGVVYEQYF,TGCGCCAGCAGCCAGTTCAAGGGGGTAGTCTACGAGCAGTACTTC
.,TRBJ2-1,TRBD2,TRBV7-3,CASSLQRGSNNEQFF,TGTGCCAGCAGCTTACAGCGCGGGAGCAACAATGAGCAGTTCTTC
.,TRBJ1-3,.,TRBV9,CASSDSSGNTIYF,TGTGCCAGCAGCGACAGCTCTGGAAACACCATATATTTT
.,TRBJ2-5,.,TRBV2,CASSELEGETQYF,TGTGCCAGCAGTGAACTCGAAGGGGAGACCCAGTACTTC
.,TRBJ2-1,TRBD2,TRBV5-1,CASSLGSGSSYNEQFF,TGCGCCAGCAGCTTAGGTAGCGGGAGCTCCTACAATGAGCAGTTCTTC
.,TRBJ2-2,.,TRBV11-3,CASSLEGAGELFF,TGTGCCAGCAGCTTAGAAGGGGCCGGGGAGCTGTTTTTT
.,TRBJ2-1,TRBD2,TRBV4-3,CASSQDSGGASNEQFF,TGCGCCAGCAGCCAAGATAGCGGGGGGGCCTCGAATGAGCAGTTCTTC
.,TRBJ2-6,.,TRBV6-5,CASSSTSGANVLTF,TGTGCCAGCAGTTCGACCTCTGGGGCCAACGTCCTGACTTTC
.,TRBJ1-2,.,TRBV11-2,CASSLEGSVAYGYTF,TGTGCCAGCAGCTTAGAGGGGTCAGTTGCCTATGGCTACACCTTC
once,TRBJ2-7,TRBD2,TRBV7-8,CASSSRGTSGTYEQYF,TGTGCCAGCAGCTCTAGGGGGACTAGCGGGACCTACGAGCAGTACTTC
.,TRBJ2-5,.,TRBV7-9,CASSSGGTQYF,TGTGCCAGCAGCTCCGGGGGGACCCAGTACTTC
.,TRBJ2-5,TRBD1,TRBV6-1,CASSEGGTGWQSETQYF,TGTGCCAGCAGTGAAGGGGGGACAGGGTGGCAGTCAGAGACCCAGTACTTC
.,TRBJ2-1,.,TRBV7-9,CASSFASWRDEQFF,TGTGCCAGCAGCTTTGCTTCCTGGAGGGATGAGCAGTTCTTC
.,TRBJ2-7,TRBD2,TRBV6-1,CASSAKRTSNSYEQYF,TGTGCCAGCAGTGCAAAACGGACTAGCAATTCCTACGAGCAGTACTTC
once,TRBJ1-1,.,TRBV21-1,CASVGIKNTEAFF,TGTGCCAGCGTCGGGATCAAGAACACTGAAGCTTTCTTT
.,TRBJ2-5,.,TRBV15,CATSRQGIQETQYF,TGTGCCACCAGCAGGCAAGGTATCCAAGAGACCCAGTACTTC
.,TRBJ2-5,.,TRBV19,CASSKGGSETQYF,TGTGCCAGTAGTAAGGGGGGCTCAGAGACCCAGTACTTC
.,TRBJ2-6,TRBD1,TRBV4-2,CASSQGTGGVSGANVLTF,TGTGCCAGCAGCCAAGGGACAGGGGGCGTTTCTGGGGCCAACGTCCTGACTTTC
.,TRBJ1-6,TRBD1,TRBV7-8,CASSLWTGENSPLHF,TGTGCCAGCAGCCTCTGGACAGGGGAGAATTCACCCCTCCACTTT
.,TRBJ1-5,.,TRBV5-6,CASSFRQEVGQPQHF,TGTGCCAGCAGCTTTCGGCAGGAGGTAGGTCAGCCCCAGCATTTT
.,TRBJ2-6,.,TRBV5-5,CASSLEEEGSSGANVLTF,TGTGCCAGCAGCTTGGAGGAGGAGGGGAGCTCTGGGGCCAACGTCCTGACTTTC
few,TRBJ1-1,.,TRBV19,CASSGKGNTVNTEAFF,TGTGCCAGTAGTGGGAAGGGGAATACTGTGAACACTGAAGCTTTCTTT
.,TRBJ1-4,.,TRBV5-4,CASSQRGAGNEKLFF,TGTGCCAGCAGTCAGCGGGGGGCTGGTAATGAAAAACTGTTTTTT
.,TRBJ1-5,.,TRBV16,CASSQSREQPQHF,TGTGCCAGCAGCCAATCAAGGGAGCAGCCCCAGCATTTT
.,TRBJ2-7,.,TRBV2,CASTGNYEQYF,TGTGCCAGCACGGGGAACTACGAGCAGTACTTC
.,TRBJ2-7,.,TRBV30,CAWSVGLVLNEQYF,TGTGCCTGGAGTGTGGGACTGGTGCTAAACGAGCAGTACTTC